The sample holds many counts of the clone carrying this T cell receptor (beta chain). Its cognate antigen is unknown. Trimming at V came to 0 bases and at J to 4 bases, leaving 6 bases not matched to a gene. The CDR3 is 16 amino acids. This sample is drawn from a study of T-cell reconstitution after alpha-beta-depleted transplantation in children. Study-level findings and limits: Recipient T cells and thymic progenitors that survived were the source of the high TCRbeta diversity seen at day 60 in some patients.

Unique molecular identifiers were incorporated into the prepared TCRbeta library. MiXCR, run by TCRdb on the PCR reads, gives a single entry per CDR3 protein. Of about 300,000 distinct CDR3 sequences listed, around 9.1% are singletons. This TCR was sampled from a boy under three years old with acute myeloid leukemia, due to receive a stem cell transplant. This specimen consisted of PBMCs, obtained before TCRalphabeta/CD19-depleted stem cell transplant. V is TRBV12-3 or TRBV12-4 and J is TRBJ2-1; 7 bases align to TRBD2. The CDR3 loop is CASSLAGGKPYNEQFF. The CDR3 nucleotides read TGTGCCAGCAGTTTAGCGGGAGGGAAACCATACAATGAGCAGTTCTTC.